This T cell receptor (beta chain) was sequenced for a study of beta chain features in type 1 diabetes. Across the study: Sorted cells from all samples, numbering about 100,000,000, were examined. General study points: Cells that show high TCR expression could be over-represented by cDNA sequencing. PCR might pick shorter templates more often, in the same way for patients and controls.

This CDR3 spans 13 amino acids. The V gene lost 5 bases and the J gene lost 3 bases, with 8 bases spanning the gap. Germline assignment: CDR1 MNHEY and CDR2 SVGAGI. Isolated RNA was reverse transcribed in full, so expressed TCRB transcripts were sequenced. Only in-frame clones appear in the TCRdb table, and some are missing; sequencing was by immunoSEQ multiplex PCR. The sample has 900,000 or so clones, roughly 15% seen once. Of note for this clone: The antigen is not known.

Sequenced sample: naive CD4+ T cells from blood. This chain joins TRBV6-5 and TRBJ1-3; D is possibly TRBD1 (6 bases). The clonotype comes from a woman aged 18-30 years in good health. In nucleotides, the CDR3 is TGTGCCAGCAGTAGGACAGATGGAAACACCATATATTTT. Translating gives CASSRTDGNTIYF.